The 21 T cell receptor beta chains reported below all come from one sample, sequenced in a study of CXCR3-negative and CXCR3-positive naive CD8 T cells. All TRB cDNA libraries came from 5' RACE performed with UMI labels. One entry per CDR3 protein, without DNA, is what TCRdb gives after re-calling the 5' RACE reads. The repertoire table contains 43,000 or so distinct CDR3 sequences. Sequencing input: naive CXCR3- CD8+ T cells from blood. Subset given: CD45RO-CCR7+CD27+CD95- naive CD8+ T cells lacking CXCR3 (TNR3-). The receptors come from a human donor in good health. Some clones in this sample may be carry-over from other donors' samples.

This chain connects TRBV5-1 to TRBJ1-1. The germline V gene has CDR1 SGHRS and CDR2 YFSETQ. This CDR3 is 12 amino acids long. CDR3 sequence: CASSFPEREAFF.

The chain couples TRBV25-1 to TRBJ2-5. This CDR3 has 17 amino acids. Per germline, CDR1 MGHDK and CDR2 SYGVNS. CDR3 in amino acids: CASSEYFRVGDQETQYF. Supplemented by reference TRBV25-1 and TRBJ2-5, the full variable domain reads EADIYQTPRYLVIGTGKKITLECSQTMGHDKMYWYQQDPGMELHLIHYSYGVNSTEKGDLSSESTVSRIRTEHFPLTLESARPSHTSQYLCASSEYFRVGDQETQYFGPGTRLLVL.

The gene calls are TRBV5-1 and TRBJ1-1. Germline V gives CDR1 SGHRS, CDR2 YFSETQ. The CDR3 loop spans 18 amino acids. CDR3 loop: CASSRGTSTAWLNTEAFF. The full variable domain, with the rest looked up from reference TRBV5-1 and TRBJ1-1, is KAGVTQTPRYLIKTRGQQVTLSCSPISGHRSVSWYQQTPGQGLQFLFEYFSETQRNKGNFPGRFSGRQFSNSRSEMNVSTLELGDSALYLCASSRGTSTAWLNTEAFFGQGTRLTVV.

The chain joins TRBV12-3 or TRBV12-4 to TRBJ2-1. There are 14 residues in the CDR3. CDR3 in amino acids: CASRIASSYNEQFF.

The chain links TRBV6-1 to TRBJ1-1. The CDR3 runs to 14 residues. Per germline, CDR1 MNHNS and CDR2 SASEGT. CDR3 protein: CASSELGQGPEAFF.

V usage is TRBV20-1 and J usage is TRBJ2-5; TCRdb designates TRBD1, a call that cannot be tested without DNA. This CDR3 comprises 14 residues. Germline V gene sequence: CDR1 DFQATT, CDR2 SNEGSKA (reference sequence). The CDR3 loop is CSAREKWGQETQYF.

The J gene is TRBJ2-7, the V gene TRBV7-9; TCRdb calls TRBD2, which cannot be checked without DNA. This CDR3 is 15 amino acids long. Germline assignment: CDR1 SEHNR and CDR2 FQNEAQ (reference sequence). CDR3 loop: CASSSYSGGVYEQYF.

The rearrangement uses TRBV20-1 and TRBJ2-7; TCRdb returns TRBD1, unconfirmable since there is no DNA. This CDR3 has 15 residues. Germline lookup yields CDR1 DFQATT and CDR2 SNEGSKA (reference sequence). The CDR3: CSARALTGGEYEQYF.

This rearrangement joins TRBV7-8 to TRBJ2-5; TCRdb calls TRBD2, which cannot be checked without DNA. The CDR3 extends over 16 amino acids. Germline V gene sequence: CDR1 SGHVS, CDR2 FQNEAQ. This CDR3 reads CASSLVAGVGQETQYF.

This clonotype is called medium-sized based on its frequency. J is TRBJ1-1 and V is TRBV6-2 or TRBV6-3; as DNA is missing, the TRBD1 call by TCRdb cannot be tested. The CDR3 extends over 15 amino acids. Germline lookup yields CDR1 MNHEY and CDR2 SVGEGT. CDR3 protein: CASSYSMTGNTEAFF.

The rearrangement joins TRBV28 to TRBJ2-5; TCRdb outputs TRBD1, but without DNA this stays unchecked. This CDR3 comprises 12 residues. Germline values: CDR1 MDHEN, CDR2 SYDVKM. CDR3 region: CASLGGQETQYF.

The rearrangement uses TRBV7-6 and TRBJ2-7. The CDR3 spans 13 residues. CDR1 and CDR2 (germline): SGHVS, FNYEAQ. The CDR3 loop is CASSLSVGGEQYF.

CDR3 region: CATRDGGSYEQYF. The chain has TRBV28 and TRBJ2-7; there is no DNA to check the TCRdb D call of TRBD1. Germline CDR1 reads MDHEN; CDR2 reads SYDVKM. The CDR3 runs 13 residues. Based on the CDR3 plus reference TRBV28 and TRBJ2-7, the full variable domain is DVKVTQSSRYLVKRTGEKVFLECVQDMDHENMFWYRQDPGLGLRLIYFSYDVKMKEKGDIPEGYSVSREKKERFSLILESASTNQTSMYLCATRDGGSYEQYFGPGTRLTVT.

The CDR3 here is CASSEARTGPTGELFF. The chain combines TRBV2 with TRBJ2-2; TCRdb's D call of TRBD1 is untestable without DNA. CDR3 length equals 16 residues. The germline CDR1 and CDR2 sequences are SNHLY and FYNNEI.

This CDR3 reads CASSPHRRLDKTDTQYF. The chain couples TRBV12-3 or TRBV12-4 to TRBJ2-3. The CDR3 is made up of 17 amino acids.

The V call is TRBV6-4, the J call TRBJ2-2; checking the TCRdb D call of TRBD2 is not possible without DNA. The CDR3 is made up of 16 amino acids. Per the germline V gene, CDR1 is MRHNA and CDR2 is SNTAGT. CDR3 amino acids: CASSDGTSGNTGELFF.

This chain links TRBV7-2 with TRBJ2-1; TCRdb's D call of TRBD1 is untestable without DNA. From germline, CDR1 is SGHTA and CDR2 FQGNSA. The CDR3 is made up of 12 amino acids. The CDR3 reads CASSFSPREQFF.

V usage is TRBV25-1 and J usage is TRBJ2-5; TCRdb names TRBD2, which stays unverified in the absence of DNA. This CDR3 has 19 residues. Germline CDR1 MGHDK, CDR2 SYGVNS. CDR3 amino acids: CASSEYASQREALSETQYF.

The rearrangement joins TRBV29-1 to TRBJ1-1; TCRdb calls TRBD1, which cannot be checked without DNA. CDR1 and CDR2 from the germline V gene are SQVTM and ANQGSEA. This CDR3 has 12 residues. The CDR3: CSVRDSNTEAFF.

CDR3 sequence: CASSDPGTGDEQYF. The chain carries TRBV2 and TRBJ2-7; TCRdb indicates TRBD1, and absent DNA this call remains unverified. CDR1 and CDR2 from the germline V gene are SNHLY and FYNNEI. The CDR3 runs 14 residues.

The chain links TRBV7-9 to TRBJ2-5; the D gene TCRdb calls, TRBD2, cannot be checked with no DNA. CDR3 length equals 13 residues. CDR1 is SEHNR and CDR2 is FQNEAQ in the germline V gene (reference sequence). CDR3 loop: CASSRSVSGREYF. The variable domain in full, with the rest retrieved from reference TRBV7-9 and TRBJ2-5, is DTGVSQNPRHKITKRGQNVTFRCDPISEHNRLYWYRQTLGQGPEFLTYFQNEAQLEKSRLLSDRFSAERPKGSFSTLEIQRTEQGDSAMYLCASSRSVSGREYFGPGTRLLVL.